Sequencing of this T cell receptor (beta chain) was carried out in a study of blood T cell repertoires in COVID-19 (dated by TCRdb to the early 2020s). Notes on the research overall: Samples covering the acute and convalescent phases of COVID-19 were provided by collaborators in the United States, Italy and Spain. The samples were drawn from two sources: the first 160 participants of the ongoing ImmuneRACE study, and 950 to 1,500 subjects contributed by 6 global collaborators. HLA class I and class II types, where available, came from metadata supplied by the sample provider rather than from assay-based typing. The material from the prospective study consisted of cDNA or gDNA derived from T cells, B-cell-depleted T cells, or PBMCs. Subjects who had been exposed to COVID-19, were actively infected with it, or had recovered from it provided the deeply sampled blood TCRbeta repertoires that made up the dataset. A freely available public database, intended as a resource for researchers studying the immune response to SARS-CoV-2, is where the repertoires were released. Nearly every sample came with metadata listing a de-identified subject ID, COVID-19 status, age in years and sex. The research as a whole found: The quantity of clinical and demographic metadata differed by source and by participant and was supplied without curation.

In Seattle, one collaborating source enrolled patients while the infection was active and tracked those patients longitudinally over the course of disease. Each collaborating institution followed its own protocols to collect whole blood in K2EDTA tubes. For TCRbeta analysis, collaborators shipped samples in one of three forms: frozen whole blood, isolated PBMCs, or DNA extracted from either of those sample types. To note about this clone: The antigen it recognizes is unknown. One base away there is no much larger clone; base qualities are not given.

Including cysteine and phenylalanine, the CDR3 has 15 amino acids. The sequence is cut down to CDR3 DNA, 45 bases in frame from base 1. V and J are truncated by 3 bases and 1 base respectively, leaving an intervening sequence of 11 bases. Via the germline V gene, CDR1 is SGHRS and CDR2 YFSETQ. TCRbeta CDR3 regions were amplified from genomic DNA by means of the immunoSEQ Assay, a bias-controlled multiplex PCR. The study's processing was this. Within the assay, amplification of reference gene primers was used to estimate how many nucleated cells each sample contained. To quantify the absolute abundance of each unique TCRbeta CDR3 rearrangement, sequence reads were collapsed and filtered. For each sample, productive Simpson clonality was calculated as the square root of Simpson's diversity index over productive rearrangements. This is the immuneACCESS table as TCRdb keeps it, with only in-frame sequences that have V and J called. A part of the clones is gone; compared with another copy, unresolved V genes explain less than half, and the rest is unexplained. That table furnishes V, J and clone size, whereas the DNA furnished D and trimming. This sample is represented by 250,000 to 350,000 clones; approximately 90% of them were singletons. The ten largest account for approximately 6.5% of the sample.

In this chain, TRBV5-1 is recombined with TRBJ1-5; a weak D assignment points to TRBD1 (5 bases agree). This sequence was found in a woman aged 50 to 60 with COVID-19, enrolled during active disease. The sample comprised peripheral blood. The DNA reads as follows: TGCGCCAGCAGCTATACAGGAGACAGCAATCAGCCCCAGCATTTT. This yields the protein CASSYTGDSNQPQHF.